The T cell receptor (beta chain) under discussion was sequenced for a study of T cell responses to AZD1222 COVID-19 vaccine. The CDR3 extends over 18 amino acids. Germline trimming cut 5 bases from V and 4 bases from J; bases unmatched to any gene: 20. Germline V gene data show CDR1 as MNHEY and CDR2 as SVGEGT. A note on this clone: Antigen unknown.

Here immunoSEQ multiplex PCR was the method, and the copy in TCRdb shows in-frame clones only, minus some. The table shows approximately 120,000 clones, with roughly 86% occurring only once. Study-level results: Mostly white British, mostly female donors; authors suggested clonal diversity may be underestimated. Across the whole spike, CD4 TCRs peaked at regions 160-218 and 743-854.

This chain connects TRBV6-2 or TRBV6-3 to TRBJ2-7, with 7 nucleotides matching TRBD1. The starting material was peripheral blood, obtained 28 days after the second AZD1222 dose. The clonotype was recovered from an adult who received the AZD1222 COVID-19 vaccine. The CDR3 DNA reads TGTGCCAGCAGTGGCGATACAGGGGCTTCCCGGGTTAAATACGAGCAGTACTTC. It encodes CASSGDTGASRVKYEQYF.